A single sample is the source of the 29 T cell receptor beta chains below, sequenced in a study of CD8+ T cells in alopecia areata (dated by TCRdb to the late 2010s). Preparation of the library involved the immunoSEQ multiplex PCR assay. To provide template for TCR sequencing, every sample had RNA extracted and reverse transcribed into cDNA. TCRdb limited this immuneACCESS table to in-frame rearrangements with V and J called. A share of clones is missing; checked studies link under half to unresolved V genes, and the rest is unexplained. In this sample the table shows 200,000 to 250,000 clones, 50% to 70% of which occur a single time. Over 0.4% of the sample comes from the top ten. Sample time point, as interpreted from the label and publication: baseline before oral tofacitinib. Sequencing used CD4+ T cells sorted from blood, obtained at week 0. These receptors were obtained from a human donor with alopecia areata.

This clone has a handful of counts. The gene calls are TRBV30 and TRBJ1-5; D is ambiguous. This CDR3 has 13 amino acids. V shed 4 bases and J shed 5 bases, with 12 bases lying between them. Germline assignment: CDR1 GTSNPN and CDR2 SVGIG (reference sequence). The CDR3 DNA reads as TGTGCCTGGAATGGTGGAGGGCATCAGCCCCAGCATTTT. Protein product: CAWNGGGHQPQHF.

This sequence joins TRBV2 and TRBJ1-6; 7 positions agree with TRBD1. The CDR3 spans 15 residues. The junction had 5 bases not matched to a gene; V was cut back by 6 bases and J by 3 bases. From germline, CDR1 is SNHLY and CDR2 FYNNEI. The CDR3 coding sequence is TGTGCCAGCAGGGGCCGGGACAGCTATAATTCACCCCTCCACTTT. Its translation: CASRGRDSYNSPLHF.

The chain recombines TRBV7-9 with TRBJ2-3; D is possibly TRBD1 (8 bases). The germline V gene has CDR1 SEHNR and CDR2 FQNEAQ (reference sequence). Trimming took off 5 bases at V and 4 bases at J, with 13 bases between the two ends. This CDR3 spans 14 amino acids. Written as DNA, the CDR3 is TGTGCCAGCAGCGCCACAGGGGGGGCAGATACGCAGTATTTT. Protein product: CASSATGGADTQYF.

This clone was seen a few times. The chain couples TRBV4-1 to TRBJ1-1; D gene uncertain. V gave up 0 bases and J gave up 4 bases, with 6 bases separating them. This CDR3 region has 13 residues. CDR1 MGHRA and CDR2 YSYEKL come from the germline V gene. CDR3 in amino acids: CASSQDWSTEAFF. CDR3 DNA: TGCGCCAGCAGCCAAGATTGGAGCACTGAAGCTTTCTTT.

J is TRBJ2-4 and V is TRBV30; D remains unclear. The V gene's germline CDR1 is GTSNPN and CDR2 SVGIG (reference sequence). The CDR3 sequence is 16 residues long. V lost 3 bases, J lost 0 bases, and 15 bases lay in between. The CDR3 region is CAWSPDNSLAKNIQYF. CDR3 nucleotides: TGTGCCTGGAGCCCTGACAACTCTCTAGCCAAAAACATTCAGTACTTC.

This chain links TRBV7-9 with TRBJ2-1; D not resolved. Germline CDR1 is SEHNR and CDR2 is FQNEAQ (reference sequence). The CDR3 is 14 amino acids. V was trimmed by 4 bases and J by 3 bases, leaving 10 bases between them. CDR3 nucleotides: TGTGCCAGCAGCTCCCTAGTAGGCTACAATGAGCAGTTCTTC. Translation: CASSSLVGYNEQFF.

This clone was seen a few times. The chain couples TRBV29-1 to TRBJ1-1, with D maybe TRBD1 (5 bases). The CDR3 loop spans 14 amino acids. V was cut by 6 bases and J by 5 bases, with 19 bases left in between. Germline V lookup: CDR1 SQVTM, CDR2 ANQGSEA. In DNA, the CDR3 is TGCAGCGTACACCCCCACGCAGGGAGGACTGAAGCTTTCTTT. Its protein product is CSVHPHAGRTEAFF. Full variable domain (missing parts from reference TRBV29-1 and TRBJ1-1): SAVISQKPSRDICQRGTSLTIQCQVDSQVTMMFWYRQQPGQSLTLIATANQGSEATYESGFVIDKFPISRPNLTFSTLTVSNMSPEDSSIYLCSVHPHAGRTEAFFGQGTRLTVV.

CDR3 in amino acids: CASSSGQGLMRAGELFF. The CDR3 nucleotides read TGCGCCAGCAGCTCGGGACAGGGGTTGATGAGGGCCGGGGAGCTGTTTTTT. The V and J genes are TRBV5-1 and TRBJ2-2, with TRBD1 identical over 10 bases. Germline V gene data show CDR1 as SGHRS and CDR2 as YFSETQ. The CDR3 spans 17 residues. J gave up 6 bases and V 3 bases, and 11 bases lay outside the gene matches.

This chain's CDR3 is CAWSVLAPGELFF. CDR3 sequence (DNA): TGTGCCTGGAGTGTACTGGCCCCCGGGGAGCTGTTTTTT. The V gene is TRBV30, the J gene TRBJ2-2; unclear D gene. This CDR3 comprises 13 residues. V lost 0 bases to trimming and J lost 6 bases, with 8 bases between them. CDR1 is GTSNPN and CDR2 is SVGIG in the germline V gene (reference sequence).

This clone was detected only a few times. The J gene is TRBJ2-7, the V gene TRBV18; D is possibly TRBD1 (6 bases). The CDR3 extends over 15 amino acids. Per germline, CDR1 KGHSH and CDR2 LQKENI. Trimming removed 8 bases at V and 7 bases at J, with 24 bases between. CDR3 loop: CASQEGRGSLGEQYF. In DNA, the CDR3 is TGTGCCAGCCAAGAGGGCAGGGGATCCTTGGGGGAGCAGTACTTC.

This clone was seen a few times. This rearrangement joins TRBV19 to TRBJ2-6; D not certain. The V and J ends lost 9 bases and 0 bases respectively, with 12 bases between them. CDR3 length equals 15 residues. In germline, CDR1 is LNHDA, CDR2 SQIVND (reference sequence). The CDR3 spells CASSPRTSGANVLTF. The CDR3 bases are TGTGCCAGCAGCCCGAGAACCTCTGGGGCCAACGTCCTGACTTTC.

This chain connects TRBV30 to TRBJ2-1; TRBD1 might be the D (5 bases). V lost 1 base, J lost 9 bases, and 10 bases lay in between. Germline V gene lookup returns CDR1 GTSNPN and CDR2 SVGIG (reference sequence). The CDR3 totals 12 residues. The CDR3 sequence: CAWSGPGIEQFF. The CDR3 nucleotides are TGTGCCTGGAGTGGGCCAGGGATTGAGCAGTTCTTC.

The V and J genes are TRBV9 and TRBJ1-2, with D tentatively TRBD1 (5 bases). Germline V gene sequence: CDR1 SGDLS, CDR2 YYNGEE. The CDR3 contains 13 residues. The V and J ends lost 4 bases and 4 bases respectively, with 11 bases between them. CDR3 loop: CASSPDTGYGYTF. The CDR3 DNA follows: TGTGCCAGCAGCCCTGATACAGGCTATGGCTACACCTTC. The full variable domain, with the rest looked up from reference TRBV9 and TRBJ1-2, is DSGVTQTPKHLITATGQRVTLRCSPRSGDLSVYWYQQSLDQGLQFLIQYYNGEERAKGNILERFSAQQFPDLHSELNLSSLELGDSALYFCASSPDTGYGYTFGSGTRLTVV.

A few counts support this clone. The J gene is TRBJ1-2, the V gene TRBV7-9; no reliable D call. V was pared by 2 bases and J by 3 bases, with 4 bases between. Germline CDR1 and CDR2: SEHNR and FQNEAQ (reference sequence). The CDR3 has 12 residues. CDR3 amino acids: CASSLSDYGYTF. CDR3 nucleotide sequence: TGTGCCAGCAGCTTATCTGACTATGGCTACACCTTC.

This clone was counted a single time. This CDR3 is CASSSQGINQPQHF. CDR3 nucleotides: TGTGCCAGCAGTTCACAGGGGATCAATCAGCCCCAGCATTTT. This rearrangement joins TRBV6-5 to TRBJ1-5; 7 bases agree with TRBD1. In germline, CDR1 is MNHEY, CDR2 SVGAGI. The ends lost 4 bases at V and 3 bases at J; junction bases unmatched: 3. The CDR3 has 14 amino acids.

In this sample, this clone turned up once. The V call is TRBV10-3, the J call TRBJ2-6; possible D gene TRBD1, 7 bases. This CDR3 comprises 15 residues. V was cut by 8 bases and J by 4 bases, with 15 bases left in between. Germline V lookup: CDR1 ENHRY, CDR2 SYGVKD. DNA of the CDR3: TGTGCCATCGGGACACAGGGGAGGGGGGCCAACGTCCTGACTTTC. Protein product: CAIGTQGRGANVLTF.

The chain carries TRBV29-1 and TRBJ1-1, with TRBD1 identical over 8 bases. The CDR3 is 13 residues long. V lost 6 bases and J lost 1; bases outside the gene matches: 4. Germline lookup yields CDR1 SQVTM and CDR2 ANQGSEA. The CDR3 sequence is CSVRDRTNTEAFF. CDR3 in DNA: TGCAGCGTCAGGGACAGGACGAACACTGAAGCTTTCTTT.

The rearrangement uses TRBV18 and TRBJ2-2; D not resolved. Germline CDR1 KGHSH, CDR2 LQKENI. This CDR3 is 16 amino acids long. V was clipped by 3 bases and J by 0 bases, with 11 bases between them. The CDR3 loop is CASSPLSASNTGELFF. The CDR3 bases are TGTGCCAGCTCACCCCTATCGGCCTCGAACACCGGGGAGCTGTTTTTT. The full variable domain, in which reference TRBV18 and TRBJ2-2 provide the parts outside the CDR3, is NAGVMQNPRHLVRRRGQEARLRCSPMKGHSHVYWYRQLPEEGLKFMVYLQKENIIDESGMPKERFSAEFPKEGPSILRIQQVVRGDSAAYFCASSPLSASNTGELFFGEGSRLTVL.

The J gene is TRBJ1-2, the V gene TRBV18; 9 nucleotides line up with TRBD1. CDR1 is KGHSH and CDR2 is LQKENI in the germline V gene. The CDR3 consists of 14 residues. V gave up 6 bases and J gave up 8 bases; unmatched junction bases: 10. The CDR3 region has the DNA TGTGCCAGCTCCCCAAGGACAGGGGCTCGGGGCTACACCTTC. Amino acids: CASSPRTGARGYTF.

This chain uses TRBV5-1 with TRBJ2-5, with 9 nucleotides matching TRBD2. This CDR3 comprises 15 residues. CDR1 and CDR2 (germline): SGHRS, YFSETQ. With V trimmed by 4 bases and J by 4 bases, 8 bases remained unmatched. The CDR3 reads CASSVPSGIGETQYF. CDR3 nucleotide sequence: TGCGCCAGCAGCGTCCCTAGCGGGATTGGAGAGACCCAGTACTTC. Full variable domain (remainder filled in from reference TRBV5-1 and TRBJ2-5): KAGVTQTPRYLIKTRGQQVTLSCSPISGHRSVSWYQQTPGQGLQFLFEYFSETQRNKGNFPGRFSGRQFSNSRSEMNVSTLELGDSALYLCASSVPSGIGETQYFGPGTRLLVL.

This chain uses TRBV30 with TRBJ2-2; possible D gene TRBD1, 6 bases. The CDR3 extends over 14 amino acids. V shed 4 bases and J shed 2 bases, with 11 bases lying between them. Germline V gene data show CDR1 as GTSNPN and CDR2 as SVGIG (reference sequence). The CDR3 sequence is CAWTGVYNTGELFF. The CDR3 DNA reads as TGTGCCTGGACAGGGGTTTATAACACCGGGGAGCTGTTTTTT.

The V call is TRBV7-9, the J call TRBJ2-7; D is unclear. Germline lookup yields CDR1 SEHNR and CDR2 FQNEAQ (reference sequence). This CDR3 comprises 13 residues. Trimming cost V 5 bases and J 5 bases, with 13 bases left between them. The CDR3 sequence: CASSPTHSHEQYF. CDR3 sequence (DNA): TGTGCCAGCAGCCCTACCCACAGCCACGAGCAGTACTTC.

The CDR3 DNA sequence: TGTGCCAGCAGCGCTCGACAGGGCGGCGAGCAGTACTTC. Translation gives CASSARQGGEQYF. The rearrangement links TRBV5-6 to TRBJ2-7; TRBD1 aligns across 7 bases. Germline V gene lookup returns CDR1 SGHDT and CDR2 YYEEEE. With 4 bases clipped from V and 6 bases from J, the junction kept 7 bases outside the gene matches. CDR3 length: 13 residues.

The chain carries TRBV4-2 and TRBJ2-1, with 8 bases identical to TRBD2. J lost 8 bases, V lost 1 base, and 7 bases had no gene match. Germline CDR1 is LGHNA and CDR2 is YNFKEQ. There are 15 residues in the CDR3. CDR3 residues: CASSQAQREMDEQFF. In nucleotides, the CDR3 is TGTGCCAGCAGCCAAGCCCAGCGGGAGATGGATGAGCAGTTCTTC.

The chain joins TRBV12-5 to TRBJ1-1; TRBD1 matches at 9 bases. Germline trimming cut 0 bases from V and 6 bases from J; bases unmatched to any gene: 5. Germline CDR1 reads LGHNT; CDR2 reads FRNRAP. The CDR3 runs to 15 residues. CDR3 in amino acids: CASGLVVTGGPEAFF. The CDR3 coding sequence is TGTGCTAGTGGTTTGGTAGTCACAGGGGGCCCTGAAGCTTTCTTT. The whole variable domain, remainder taken from reference TRBV12-5 and TRBJ1-1, is DARVTQTPRHKVTEMGQEVTMRCQPILGHNTVFWYRQTMMQGLELLAYFRNRAPLDDSGMPKDRFSAEMPDATLATLKIQPSEPRDSAVYFCASGLVVTGGPEAFFGQGTRLTVV.

The chain combines TRBV30 with TRBJ1-5; D uncertain. Per germline, CDR1 GTSNPN and CDR2 SVGIG (reference sequence). This CDR3 is 14 amino acids long. V lost 1 base and J 2 bases, leaving 9 bases between the germline ends. The CDR3 region is CAWSAPWGNQPQHF. DNA of the CDR3: TGTGCCTGGAGTGCTCCGTGGGGCAATCAGCCCCAGCATTTT.

Only a few counts were recorded for this clone. The V gene is TRBV7-9, the J gene TRBJ2-2; a possible D gene is TRBD1 (5 bases). The CDR3 extends over 14 amino acids. The V end was cut by 7 bases, the J end by 0 bases, with 9 bases between. In germline, CDR1 is SEHNR, CDR2 FQNEAQ (reference sequence). The DNA for the CDR3 is TGTGCCAGCATAGGGGCGTCGAACACCGGGGAGCTGTTTTTT. Its translation is CASIGASNTGELFF.

The V call is TRBV6-6, the J call TRBJ1-5, with a possible D match to TRBD1 (6 bases). Between the trimmed V and J ends, which lost 0 bases and 1 base, there was a span of 7 bases. In germline, CDR1 is MNHNY, CDR2 SVGAGI (reference sequence). The CDR3 consists of 15 residues. The CDR3 protein is CASSYSDRSNQPQHF. The CDR3 DNA reads TGTGCCAGCAGTTACTCGGACAGAAGCAATCAGCCCCAGCATTTT.

This clone occurred a few times. V is TRBV30 and J is TRBJ1-1; D not resolved. The CDR3 length is 11 residues. Per the germline V gene, CDR1 is GTSNPN and CDR2 is SVGIG (reference sequence). Between the trimmed V and J ends, which lost 5 bases and 4 bases, there was a span of 8 bases. The CDR3 sequence: CAWAVVTEAFF. The CDR3 DNA reads TGTGCCTGGGCAGTAGTCACTGAAGCTTTCTTT.